The 5 T cell receptor beta chains below were found in one sample sequenced in a study of T cell responses to AZD1222 COVID-19 vaccine (dated by TCRdb to the early 2020s). The method behind the library was the immunoSEQ multiplex PCR assay. Held by TCRdb, this immuneACCESS table contains in-frame sequences only and omits some clones. Under half of the omission traces to an unresolved V gene where checked; the cause of the rest is unknown. The sample table records roughly 110,000 clones; roughly nine tenths of these occur just once. Around 4.9% of the sample belongs to the ten largest clones. Interpreted using the paper, the time point label stands for: about 28 days (+/-7) after the second vaccine dose. This sample comprised peripheral blood, obtained 28 days after the second AZD1222 dose. All receptors come from an adult who received the AZD1222 COVID-19 vaccine.

This chain uses TRBV6-5 with TRBJ1-2, with no clear D. CDR1 is MNHEY, CDR2 SVGAGI, per germline. Trimming took 5 bases from V and 4 from J, leaving 17 bases between them. This CDR3 comprises 15 residues. Here the CDR3 reads CASSPVHAAGYGYTF. In DNA form, the CDR3 reads TGTGCCAGCAGTCCCGTTCACGCGGCGGGCTATGGCTACACCTTC.

The chain employs TRBV2 and TRBJ2-3; TRBD2 agrees at 7 bases. This CDR3 is 15 amino acids long. The germline V gene has CDR1 SNHLY and CDR2 FYNNEI. Trimming cost V 9 bases and J 0 bases; bases outside gene matches: 9. For the CDR3, the DNA is TGTGCCAGTACCCAGCGGGGCGCTAGCACAGATACGCAGTATTTT. It translates to CASTQRGASTDTQYF.

This clone was picked up one time. The V and J genes are TRBV19 and TRBJ2-1; 9 bases map to TRBD1. V lost 0 bases, J lost 8 bases, and 8 bases stayed unmatched. Germline CDR1 and CDR2: LNHDA and SQIVND (reference sequence). The CDR3 spans 16 residues. CDR3 sequence reads: CASSIEDRGGFDEQFF. DNA of the CDR3: TGTGCCAGTAGTATAGAGGACAGGGGCGGATTCGATGAGCAGTTCTTC.

The chain recombines TRBV7-9 with TRBJ1-1; D unclear. Trimming removed 1 base from V and 0 bases from J, with 12 bases in between. The germline gives CDR1 SEHNR, CDR2 FQNEAQ (reference sequence). CDR3 size: 16 residues. DNA for the CDR3: TGTGCCAGCAGCTTAGGGTTACGGGCCGTGAACACTGAAGCTTTCTTT. It codes for CASSLGLRAVNTEAFF.

The V gene is TRBV7-9, the J gene TRBJ1-6, with 10 bases that match TRBD1. After removal of 6 bases from V and 9 bases from J, the junction contained 11 bases not matched to a gene. The CDR3 consists of 16 residues. Germline lookup yields CDR1 SEHNR and CDR2 FQNEAQ (reference sequence). CDR3 DNA sequence: TGTGCCAGCAGTCCGGTCCCGGGACAGGGGATTTCACCCCTCCACTTT. Its protein product is CASSPVPGQGISPLHF.